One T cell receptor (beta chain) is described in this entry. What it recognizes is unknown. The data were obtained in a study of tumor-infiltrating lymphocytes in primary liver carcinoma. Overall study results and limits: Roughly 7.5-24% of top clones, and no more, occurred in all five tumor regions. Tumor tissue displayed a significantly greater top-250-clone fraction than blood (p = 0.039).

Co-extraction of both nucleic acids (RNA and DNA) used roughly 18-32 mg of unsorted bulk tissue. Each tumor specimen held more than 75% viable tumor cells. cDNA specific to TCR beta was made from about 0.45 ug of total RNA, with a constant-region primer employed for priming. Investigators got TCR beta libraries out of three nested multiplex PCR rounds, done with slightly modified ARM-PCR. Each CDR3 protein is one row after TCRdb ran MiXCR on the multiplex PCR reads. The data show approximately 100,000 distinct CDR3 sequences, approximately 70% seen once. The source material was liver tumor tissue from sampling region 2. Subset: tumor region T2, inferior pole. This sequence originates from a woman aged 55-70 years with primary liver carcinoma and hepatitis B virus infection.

DNA for the CDR3: TGCAGTGCTAGAGATTCGGGACAGGGGATGGAATTAGCCAAAAACATTCAGTACTTC. It encodes CSARDSGQGMELAKNIQYF. The chain employs TRBV20-1 and TRBJ2-4; 10 bases agree with TRBD1. After removal of 0 bases from V and 0 bases from J, the junction contained 11 bases not matched to a gene. This CDR3 contains 19 residues. Germline lookup yields CDR1 DFQATT and CDR2 SNEGSKA (reference sequence).